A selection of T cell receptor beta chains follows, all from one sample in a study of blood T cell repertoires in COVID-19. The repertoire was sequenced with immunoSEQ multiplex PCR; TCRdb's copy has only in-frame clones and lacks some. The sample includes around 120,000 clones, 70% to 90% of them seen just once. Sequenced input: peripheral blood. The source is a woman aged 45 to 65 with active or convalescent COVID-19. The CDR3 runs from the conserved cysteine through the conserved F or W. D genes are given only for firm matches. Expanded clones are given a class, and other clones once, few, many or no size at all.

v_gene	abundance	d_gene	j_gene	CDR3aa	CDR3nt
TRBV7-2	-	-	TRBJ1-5	CASSLRGIYNQPQHF	TGTGCCAGCAGCTTACGGGGGATCTACAATCAGCCCCAGCATTTT
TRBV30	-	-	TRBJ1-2	CAWSPSKTEYYGYTF	TGTGCCTGGAGTCCCTCGAAGACAGAGTACTATGGCTACACCTTC
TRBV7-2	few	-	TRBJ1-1	CASSFGGNTEAFF	TGTGCCAGCAGCTTCGGAGGGAACACTGAAGCTTTCTTT
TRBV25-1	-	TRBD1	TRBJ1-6	CASSESEPGGLSPLHF	TGTGCCAGCAGTGAATCCGAACCAGGGGGCCTTTCACCCCTCCACTTT
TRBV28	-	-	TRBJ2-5	CASSLFVRVGETQYF	TGTGCCAGCAGTTTATTTGTGAGGGTGGGGGAGACCCAGTACTTC
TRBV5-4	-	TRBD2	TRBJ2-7	CASSLGTSITYEQYF	TGTGCCAGCAGCTTGGGGACTAGCATAACCTACGAGCAGTACTTC
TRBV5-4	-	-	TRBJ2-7	CASSLGQASYEQYF	TGTGCCAGCAGCTTGGGTCAGGCCTCCTACGAGCAGTACTTC
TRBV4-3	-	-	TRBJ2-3	CASRDTGKGADTQYF	TGCGCCAGCAGAGACACAGGGAAGGGAGCAGATACGCAGTATTTT
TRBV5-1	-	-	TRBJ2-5	CASSLASFQETQYF	TGCGCCAGCAGCTTGGCTAGCTTCCAAGAGACCCAGTACTTC
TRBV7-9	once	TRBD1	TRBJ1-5	CASSLDRGGQPQHF	TGTGCCAGCAGCTTGGACAGGGGAGGCCAGCCCCAGCATTTT
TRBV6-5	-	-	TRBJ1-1	CASSRLGGTEAFF	TGTGCCAGCAGTCGCCTAGGGGGCACTGAAGCTTTCTTT
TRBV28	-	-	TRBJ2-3	CASSFLQGTDTQYF	TGTGCCAGCAGTTTTCTCCAGGGCACAGATACGCAGTATTTT
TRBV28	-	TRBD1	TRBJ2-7	CASSFGTGRVQYF	TGTGCCAGCAGTTTCGGGACAGGGCGTGTGCAGTACTTC
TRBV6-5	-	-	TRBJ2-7	CASSLLSSSYEQYF	TGTGCCAGCAGCCTACTATCTAGCTCCTACGAGCAGTACTTC
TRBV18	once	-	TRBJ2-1	CASSFPMDSGSQQFF	TGTGCCAGCTCATTCCCAATGGACTCAGGCTCACAGCAGTTCTTC
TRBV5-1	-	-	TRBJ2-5	CASSLDPGRETQYF	TGCGCCAGCAGCTTGGATCCAGGTAGAGAGACCCAGTACTTC
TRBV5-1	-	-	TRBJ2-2	CASRVTVNTGELFF	TGCGCCAGCAGAGTGACAGTAAACACCGGGGAGCTGTTTTTT
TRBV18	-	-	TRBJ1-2	CASSRQGDGYTF	TGTGCCAGCTCACGCCAGGGTGATGGCTACACCTTC
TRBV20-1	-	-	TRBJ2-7	CSASLAHEQYF	TGCAGTGCTAGCCTAGCCCACGAGCAGTACTTC
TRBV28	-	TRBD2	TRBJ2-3	CASSPYILAGGPNTQYF	TGTGCCAGCAGTCCCTACATACTAGCGGGAGGGCCAAATACGCAGTATTTT
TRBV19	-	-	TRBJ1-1	CASSRRETVQIPEAFF	TGTGCCAGTAGTCGCCGAGAGACAGTTCAAATCCCTGAAGCTTTCTTT
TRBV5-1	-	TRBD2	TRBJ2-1	CATRLANNEQFF	TGCGCCACCCGACTAGCTAACAATGAGCAGTTCTTC
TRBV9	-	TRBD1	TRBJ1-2	CASSARDRFYYGYTF	TGTGCCAGCAGCGCCAGGGACAGGTTCTACTATGGCTACACCTTC
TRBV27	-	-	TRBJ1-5	CASRVQINQPQHF	TGTGCCAGCAGAGTGCAGATCAATCAGCCCCAGCATTTT
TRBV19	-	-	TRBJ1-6	CASSSIGGGDSPLHF	TGTGCCAGTAGTTCAATCGGCGGGGGGGATTCACCCCTCCACTTT
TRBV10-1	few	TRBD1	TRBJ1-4	CASSDLGKDREPRFELFF	TGCGCCAGCAGTGACCTAGGAAAGGACAGGGAGCCCCGGTTTGAACTGTTTTTT
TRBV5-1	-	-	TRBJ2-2	CASTARGNPDTGELFF	TGCGCCAGCACCGCTCGGGGGAACCCTGACACCGGGGAGCTGTTTTTT
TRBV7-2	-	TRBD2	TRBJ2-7	CASSPVREGRRVQYF	TGTGCCAGCAGCCCCGTCCGGGAGGGGCGTCGGGTGCAGTACTTC
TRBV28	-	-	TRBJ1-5	CASNTRQVNQPQHF	TGTGCCAGCAACACCAGGCAAGTCAATCAGCCCCAGCATTTT
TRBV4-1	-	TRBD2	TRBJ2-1	CASSQGLAGVIVEQFF	TGCGCCAGCAGCCAAGGGCTAGCGGGAGTAATAGTTGAGCAGTTCTTC